This T cell receptor beta chain was identified during a study of blood T cell repertoires in COVID-19. This CDR3 spans 18 amino acids. The trim removed 1 base at V and 6 bases at J, leaving 7 bases unmatched. CDR1 is MGHRA, CDR2 YSYEKL, per germline. The protocol was immunoSEQ multiplex PCR, while the TCRdb copy is restricted to in-frame clones and leaves out a portion. The sample has 35,000 to 55,000 clones, 80% to 90% seen once. The chain recombines TRBV4-1 with TRBJ2-1, with TRBD2 matching over 15 bases. Sequenced sample: peripheral blood. The clonotype was recovered from a man in his 60s with active COVID-19. CDR3 protein: CASSQGGTSGRPGNEQFF. The CDR3 coding sequence is TGCGCCAGCAGCCAAGGGGGGACTAGCGGGAGGCCTGGCAATGAGCAGTTCTTC.